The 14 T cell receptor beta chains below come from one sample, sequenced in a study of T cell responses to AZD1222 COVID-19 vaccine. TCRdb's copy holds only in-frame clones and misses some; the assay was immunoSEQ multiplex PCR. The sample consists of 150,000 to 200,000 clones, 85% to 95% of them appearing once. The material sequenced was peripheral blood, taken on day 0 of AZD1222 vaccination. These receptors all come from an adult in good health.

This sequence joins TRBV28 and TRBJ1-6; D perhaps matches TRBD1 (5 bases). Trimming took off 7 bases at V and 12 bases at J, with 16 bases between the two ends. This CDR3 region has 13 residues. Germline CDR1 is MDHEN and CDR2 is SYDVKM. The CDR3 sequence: CASTSVIRGPLHF. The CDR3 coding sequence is TGTGCCAGCACGTCAGTCATAAGGGGACCCCTCCACTTT.

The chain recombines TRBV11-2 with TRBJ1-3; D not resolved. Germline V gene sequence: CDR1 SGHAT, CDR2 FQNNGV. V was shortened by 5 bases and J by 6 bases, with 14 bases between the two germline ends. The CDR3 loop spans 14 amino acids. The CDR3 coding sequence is TGTGCCAGCAGCAGTACACCCGGCCCAAACACCATATATTTT. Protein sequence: CASSSTPGPNTIYF.

This CDR3 is CASRDTGGQPGKLFF. The CDR3 DNA is TGTGCCAGCAGGGACACAGGGGGCCAACCTGGAAAACTGTTTTTT. V is TRBV2 and J is TRBJ1-4, with 9 bases matching TRBD1. The CDR3 sequence is 15 residues long. The J segment lost 10 bases and the V segment lost 6 bases, leaving 12 bases of the junction unmatched. The germline V gene encodes CDR1 SNHLY and CDR2 FYNNEI.

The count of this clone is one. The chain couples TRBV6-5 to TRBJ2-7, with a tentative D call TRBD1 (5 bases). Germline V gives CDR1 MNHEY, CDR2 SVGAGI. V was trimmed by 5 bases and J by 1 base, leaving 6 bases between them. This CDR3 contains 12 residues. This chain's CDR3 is CASSRGSYEQYF. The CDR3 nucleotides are TGTGCCAGCAGTAGGGGTTCCTACGAGCAGTACTTC.

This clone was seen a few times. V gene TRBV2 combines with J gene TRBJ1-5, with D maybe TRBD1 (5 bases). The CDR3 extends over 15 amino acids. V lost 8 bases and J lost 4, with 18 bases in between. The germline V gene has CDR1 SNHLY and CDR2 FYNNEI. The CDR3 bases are TGTGCCAGCCGGACCTCGACAGCGAATAATCAGCCCCAGCATTTT. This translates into CASRTSTANNQPQHF.

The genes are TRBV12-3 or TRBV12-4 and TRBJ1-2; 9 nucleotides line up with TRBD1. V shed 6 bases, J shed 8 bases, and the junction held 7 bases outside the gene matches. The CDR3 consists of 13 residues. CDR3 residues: CASRSGTGNGYTF. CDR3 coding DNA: TGTGCCAGCAGGTCCGGGACAGGGAACGGCTACACCTTC.

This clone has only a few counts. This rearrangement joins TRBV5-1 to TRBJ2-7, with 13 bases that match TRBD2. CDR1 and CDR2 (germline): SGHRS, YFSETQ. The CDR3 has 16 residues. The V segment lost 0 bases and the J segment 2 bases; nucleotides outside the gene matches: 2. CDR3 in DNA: TGCGCCAGCAGCTTGGCAGGGACTAGCGGGGCCTACGAGCAGTACTTC. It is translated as CASSLAGTSGAYEQYF.

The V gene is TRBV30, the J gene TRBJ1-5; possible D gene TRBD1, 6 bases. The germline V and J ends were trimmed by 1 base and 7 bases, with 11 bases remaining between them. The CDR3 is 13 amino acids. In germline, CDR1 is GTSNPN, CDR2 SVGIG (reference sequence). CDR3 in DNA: TGTGCCTGGAGTGGGGGGCTGGGGCAGCCCCAGCATTTT. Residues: CAWSGGLGQPQHF.

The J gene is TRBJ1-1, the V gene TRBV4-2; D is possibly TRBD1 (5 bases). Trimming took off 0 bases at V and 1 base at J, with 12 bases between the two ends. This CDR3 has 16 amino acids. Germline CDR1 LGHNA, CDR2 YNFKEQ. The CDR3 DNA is TGTGCCAGCAGCCAAGATTTGGGGGGTGCGAACACTGAAGCTTTCTTT. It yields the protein CASSQDLGGANTEAFF.

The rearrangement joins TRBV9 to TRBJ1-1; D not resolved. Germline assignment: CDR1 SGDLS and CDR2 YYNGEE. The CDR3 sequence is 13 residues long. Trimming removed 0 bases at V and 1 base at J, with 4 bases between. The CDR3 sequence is CASSVASNTEAFF. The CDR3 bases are TGTGCCAGCAGCGTAGCCTCGAACACTGAAGCTTTCTTT. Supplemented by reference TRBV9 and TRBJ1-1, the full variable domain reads DSGVTQTPKHLITATGQRVTLRCSPRSGDLSVYWYQQSLDQGLQFLIQYYNGEERAKGNILERFSAQQFPDLHSELNLSSLELGDSALYFCASSVASNTEAFFGQGTRLTVV.

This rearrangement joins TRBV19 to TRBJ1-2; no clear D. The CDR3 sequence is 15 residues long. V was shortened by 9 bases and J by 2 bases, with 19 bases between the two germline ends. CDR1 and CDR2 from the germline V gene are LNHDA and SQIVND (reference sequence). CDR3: CASRIKQSWNYGYTF. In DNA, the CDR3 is TGTGCCAGCAGAATAAAACAGTCATGGAACTATGGCTACACCTTC.

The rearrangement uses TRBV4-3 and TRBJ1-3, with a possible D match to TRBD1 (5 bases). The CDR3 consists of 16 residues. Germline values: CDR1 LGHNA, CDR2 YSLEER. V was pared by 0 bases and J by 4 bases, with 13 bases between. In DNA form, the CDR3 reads TGCGCCAGCAGCCAAGACTCAGGGACGGTGGGAAACACCATATATTTT. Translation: CASSQDSGTVGNTIYF.

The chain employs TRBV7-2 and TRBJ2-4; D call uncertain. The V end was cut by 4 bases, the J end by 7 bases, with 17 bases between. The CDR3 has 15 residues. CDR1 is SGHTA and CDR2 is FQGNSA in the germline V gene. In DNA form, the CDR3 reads TGTGCCAGCAGCTCATCAGGCCCCAAGGATAACATTCAGTACTTC. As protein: CASSSSGPKDNIQYF.

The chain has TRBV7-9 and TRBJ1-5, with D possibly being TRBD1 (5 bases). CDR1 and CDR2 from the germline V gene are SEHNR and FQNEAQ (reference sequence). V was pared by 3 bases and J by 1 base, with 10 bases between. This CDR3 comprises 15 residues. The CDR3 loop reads CASSLGRASNQPQHF. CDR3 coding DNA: TGTGCCAGCAGCTTGGGCAGGGCAAGCAATCAGCCCCAGCATTTT.